The 13 T cell receptor beta chains presented below share a single source sample, sequenced in a study of cytomegalovirus exposure and HLA in healthy donors. Use of 60 Vbeta and 13 Jbeta primers characterized the PCR. Clones were sequenced by immunoSEQ multiplex PCR, and TCRdb holds only the in-frame ones, with some missing. The sample has 140,000 or so clones, around 70% seen once. Sequencing was performed on PBMCs. The receptors come from a middle-aged man in good health and CMV-seronegative.

The chain couples TRBV2 to TRBJ2-7; the D gene is possibly TRBD2 (7 bases). The V gene lost 8 bases and the J gene lost 6 bases, with 14 bases spanning the gap. Germline CDR1 reads SNHLY; CDR2 reads FYNNEI. This CDR3 spans 12 amino acids. This CDR3 reads CASLRGAGEQYF. In DNA form, the CDR3 reads TGTGCCAGCCTACGGGGGGCAGGCGAGCAGTACTTC.

The chain combines TRBV5-1 with TRBJ1-1, with TRBD1 as a possible D gene (6 bases). Looked up from germline, CDR1 is SGHRS and CDR2 is YFSETQ. This CDR3 has 15 amino acids. With 6 bases removed from V and 1 base from J, the gap between germline ends came to 16 bases. This CDR3 is CASNTPGGPNTEAFF. CDR3 bases: TGCGCCAGCAACACTCCGGGGGGGCCGAACACTGAAGCTTTCTTT.

The J gene is TRBJ2-5, the V gene TRBV6-5, with a possible D match to TRBD1 (6 bases). CDR3 size: 13 residues. CDR1 is MNHEY, CDR2 SVGAGI, per germline. Trimming pared 5 bases from V and 4 bases from J, leaving 11 bases between. In DNA, the CDR3 is TGTGCCAGCAGTCTCGACAGGCGAGAGACCCAGTACTTC. Translation: CASSLDRRETQYF.

This sequence joins TRBV15 and TRBJ2-3, with a tentative D call TRBD2 (5 bases). In germline, CDR1 is LNHNV, CDR2 YYDKDF (reference sequence). This CDR3 is 14 amino acids long. Trimming stripped 1 base from V and 3 bases from J, with 8 bases between. The DNA of the CDR3 is TGTGCCACCAGCAGAGGAGGGAGAACAGATACGCAGTATTTT. Amino acids: CATSRGGRTDTQYF.

This clone was detected a few times. The gene calls are TRBV18 and TRBJ2-7; TRBD1 matches 7 bases. The CDR3 runs 12 residues. J was trimmed by 5 bases and V by 6 bases; bases with no gene match: 4. Germline CDR1 reads KGHSH; CDR2 reads LQKENI. The CDR3 DNA follows: TGTGCCAGCTCGTTAGGACAGGACGAGCAGTACTTC. Protein: CASSLGQDEQYF.

This sequence joins TRBV4-1 and TRBJ1-2; 9 positions agree with TRBD1. CDR1 MGHRA and CDR2 YSYEKL come from the germline V gene. V was clipped by 2 bases and J by 5 bases; unmatched bases: 12. The CDR3 contains 17 residues. The CDR3 is CASSQPYRDRELYGYTF. CDR3 in DNA: TGCGCCAGCAGCCAACCTTACCGGGACAGGGAATTGTATGGCTACACCTTC.

V usage is TRBV30 and J usage is TRBJ1-4; D gene ambiguous. The CDR3 sequence is 13 residues long. Germline CDR1 is GTSNPN and CDR2 is SVGIG (reference sequence). The V gene lost 2 bases and the J gene lost 5 bases, with 9 bases spanning the gap. This CDR3 reads CAWSFRENEKLFF. DNA of the CDR3: TGTGCCTGGAGTTTCCGGGAAAATGAAAAACTGTTTTTT.

This clone has a handful of counts. The chain uses TRBV18 and TRBJ2-7, with D possibly matching TRBD1 (5 bases). The V gene lost 1 base and the J gene lost 3 bases, with 13 bases spanning the gap. Germline lookup yields CDR1 KGHSH and CDR2 LQKENI. This CDR3 is built from 15 residues. Here the CDR3 reads CASSPREGALYEQYF. The CDR3 coding sequence is TGTGCCAGCTCACCACGGGAAGGGGCCCTCTACGAGCAGTACTTC.

This clone has only one observation. This rearrangement joins TRBV4-1 to TRBJ2-7, with D perhaps TRBD1 (6 bases). CDR3 length equals 14 residues. The germline gives CDR1 MGHRA, CDR2 YSYEKL. V was shortened by 3 bases and J by 6 bases, with 15 bases between the two germline ends. The CDR3 DNA follows: TGCGCCAGCAGCCACAACACAGGGCTCGGCGAGCAGTACTTC. This translates into CASSHNTGLGEQYF.

V usage is TRBV11-3 and J usage is TRBJ2-1; D may be TRBD2 (6 bases). CDR3 length: 16 residues. Germline V CDR1 and CDR2: SGHNT, YENEEA. The V and J ends lost 0 bases and 2 bases respectively, with 11 bases between them. Here the CDR3 DNA reads TGTGCCAGCAGCTTAGATGGAGGGGTACCCTACAATGAGCAGTTCTTC. This translates into CASSLDGGVPYNEQFF.

The gene calls are TRBV6-5 and TRBJ1-4; unclear D gene. The V and J ends lost 0 bases and 3 bases respectively, with 8 bases between them. This CDR3 is built from 15 residues. Germline CDR1 MNHEY, CDR2 SVGAGI. The CDR3 loop is CASSYSSGSNEKLFF. The CDR3 bases are TGTGCCAGCAGTTACTCGAGCGGGTCTAATGAAAAACTGTTTTTT.

The chain joins TRBV18 to TRBJ2-7; 9 bases are shared with TRBD2. Germline assignment: CDR1 KGHSH and CDR2 LQKENI. This CDR3 is 18 amino acids long. V was clipped by 6 bases and J by 5 bases; unmatched bases: 20. The CDR3, as DNA: TGTGCCAGCTCCCTCGCTGGTAGCGGGGGCCTCGGGCGAAACGAGCAGTACTTC. Its translation is CASSLAGSGGLGRNEQYF.

The chain couples TRBV10-2 to TRBJ1-4; 8 bases line up with TRBD1. The V and J ends lost 4 bases and 0 bases, in that order; junction bases with no gene match: 13. This CDR3 is built from 19 residues. Germline lookup yields CDR1 WSHSY and CDR2 SAAADI. In DNA form, the CDR3 reads TGCGCCAGCAGTGGGGATTCAGAGACAGGGGTTACAACTAATGAAAAACTGTTTTTT. Residues: CASSGDSETGVTTNEKLFF.